This TCR beta chain was retrieved from a study of shared clonotypes between healthy human individuals. Study information: Participating donors consisted of two women and a few men aged 18 to 49. CD4 naive and CD4 memory each took three plates per donor, while CD8 naive took two and CD8 memory one. Study-wide findings and caveats: Estimated richness values were generally larger in naive subsets than in memory subsets.

Germline lookup yields CDR1 MDHEN and CDR2 SYDVKM. V gave up 2 bases and J gave up 0 bases, with 7 bases separating them. This CDR3 comprises 15 residues. The method was immunoSEQ multiplex PCR; TCRdb's version includes in-frame clones alone and lacks a portion of them. The sample has around 690,000 clones, 90% seen once. The sample holds one count of this clone. The antigen remains undetermined. This TCR was recovered from a man aged 18 to 29 in good health. Some clones in this sample may be carry-over from other donors' samples. Sequencing input: memory CD8+ T cells from PBMCs. Described subset: CD45RO+ cells pooled with CCR7-negative TemRA cells. The chain uses TRBV28 and TRBJ2-2; no clear D. The CDR3 region is CASSLGLPNTGELFF. CDR3 in DNA: TGTGCCAGCAGTTTAGGCCTGCCGAACACCGGGGAGCTGTTTTTT.